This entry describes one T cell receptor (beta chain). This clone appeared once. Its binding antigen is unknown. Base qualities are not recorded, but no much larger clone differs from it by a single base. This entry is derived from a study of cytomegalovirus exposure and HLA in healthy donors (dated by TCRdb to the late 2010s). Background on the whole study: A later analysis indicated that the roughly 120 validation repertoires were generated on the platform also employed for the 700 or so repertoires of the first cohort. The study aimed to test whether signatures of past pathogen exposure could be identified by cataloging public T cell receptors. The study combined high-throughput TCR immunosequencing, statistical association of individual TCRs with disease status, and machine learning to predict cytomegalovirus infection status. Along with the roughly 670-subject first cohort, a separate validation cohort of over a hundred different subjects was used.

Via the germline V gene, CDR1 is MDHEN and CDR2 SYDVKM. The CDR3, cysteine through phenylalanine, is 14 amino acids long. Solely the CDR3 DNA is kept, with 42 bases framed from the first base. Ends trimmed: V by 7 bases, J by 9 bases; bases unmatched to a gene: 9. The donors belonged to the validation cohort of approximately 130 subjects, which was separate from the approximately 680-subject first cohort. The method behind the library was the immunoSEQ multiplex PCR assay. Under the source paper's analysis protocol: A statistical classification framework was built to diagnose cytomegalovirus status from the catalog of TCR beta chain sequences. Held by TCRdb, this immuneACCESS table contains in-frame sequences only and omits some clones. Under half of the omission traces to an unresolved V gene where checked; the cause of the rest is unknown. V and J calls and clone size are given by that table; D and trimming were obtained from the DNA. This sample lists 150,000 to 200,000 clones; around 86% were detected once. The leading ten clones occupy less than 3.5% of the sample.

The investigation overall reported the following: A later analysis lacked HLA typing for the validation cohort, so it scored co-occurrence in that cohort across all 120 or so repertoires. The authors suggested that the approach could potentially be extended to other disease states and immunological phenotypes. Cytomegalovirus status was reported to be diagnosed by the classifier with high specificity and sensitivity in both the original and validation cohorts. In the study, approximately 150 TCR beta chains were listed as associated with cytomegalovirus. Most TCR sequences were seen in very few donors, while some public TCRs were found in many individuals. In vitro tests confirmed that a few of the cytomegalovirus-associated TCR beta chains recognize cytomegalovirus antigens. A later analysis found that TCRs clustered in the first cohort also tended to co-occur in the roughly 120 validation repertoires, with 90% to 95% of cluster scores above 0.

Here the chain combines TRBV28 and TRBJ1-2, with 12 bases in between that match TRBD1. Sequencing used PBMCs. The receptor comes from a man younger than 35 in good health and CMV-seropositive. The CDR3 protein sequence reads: CASTTGQGADSYTF. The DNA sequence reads TGTGCCAGCACCACGGGACAGGGGGCTGATAGCTACACCTTC.